The clone carrying this T cell receptor (beta chain) was counted ten times or more. Its antigen is unidentified. The data belong to a study of blood T cells in healthy people across ages. The CDR3 is 14 residues long. Per germline, CDR1 SGHRS and CDR2 YFSETQ. V lost 1 base, J lost 6 bases, and 13 bases lay in between. Using a J-beta primer mix together with a sample-barcoded 5' primer, a second PCR was run for about 6 to 11 cycles. Using its own MiXCR run on the 5' RACE reads, TCRdb lists one record per CDR3 protein. Found here are roughly 650,000 distinct CDR3 sequences, about 30% of them singletons; the top ten hold less than 20%. Whole-study results and caveats: What prevented conclusive comparison of naive and antigen-experienced cells was that PBMCs were unsorted.

Investigators took around 10 milliliters of peripheral blood from every donor. Input material: blood. This chain uses TRBV5-1 with TRBJ1-2, with a tentative D call TRBD1 (5 bases). The sequence derives from a woman of 80 years or more in good health. This chain's CDR3 is CASSLFRGDDGYTF. The CDR3, as DNA: TGCGCCAGCAGCTTGTTTCGGGGGGACGATGGCTACACCTTC. Supplemented by reference TRBV5-1 and TRBJ1-2, the full variable domain reads KAGVTQTPRYLIKTRGQQVTLSCSPISGHRSVSWYQQTPGQGLQFLFEYFSETQRNKGNFPGRFSGRQFSNSRSEMNVSTLELGDSALYLCASSLFRGDDGYTFGSGTRLTVV.